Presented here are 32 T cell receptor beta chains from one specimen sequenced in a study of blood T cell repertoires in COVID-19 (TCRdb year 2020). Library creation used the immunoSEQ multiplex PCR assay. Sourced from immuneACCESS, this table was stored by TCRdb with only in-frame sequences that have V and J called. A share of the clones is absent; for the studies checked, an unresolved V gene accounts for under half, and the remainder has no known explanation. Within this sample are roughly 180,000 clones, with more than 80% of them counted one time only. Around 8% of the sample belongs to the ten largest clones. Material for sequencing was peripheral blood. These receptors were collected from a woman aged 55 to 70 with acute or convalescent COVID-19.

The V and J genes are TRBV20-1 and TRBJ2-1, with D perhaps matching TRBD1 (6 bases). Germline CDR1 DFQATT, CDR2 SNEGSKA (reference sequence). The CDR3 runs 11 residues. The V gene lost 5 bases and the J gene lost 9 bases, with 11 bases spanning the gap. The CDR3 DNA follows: TGCAGTGCTCTCGAGGGGGTTGAGCAGTTCTTC. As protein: CSALEGVEQFF.

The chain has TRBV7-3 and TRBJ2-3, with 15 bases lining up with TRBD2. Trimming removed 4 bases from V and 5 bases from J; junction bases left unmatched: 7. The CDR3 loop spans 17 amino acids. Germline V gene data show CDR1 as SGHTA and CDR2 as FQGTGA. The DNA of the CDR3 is TGTGCCAGCAGCTGGGGACTAGCGGGAGGAATGGGAGATACGCAGTATTTT. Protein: CASSWGLAGGMGDTQYF.

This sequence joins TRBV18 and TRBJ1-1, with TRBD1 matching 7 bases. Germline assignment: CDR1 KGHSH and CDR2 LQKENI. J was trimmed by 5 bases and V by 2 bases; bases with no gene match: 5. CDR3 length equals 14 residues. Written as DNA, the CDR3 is TGTGCCAGCTCACCAGCGACAGGGAGTACTGAAGCTTTCTTT. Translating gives CASSPATGSTEAFF.

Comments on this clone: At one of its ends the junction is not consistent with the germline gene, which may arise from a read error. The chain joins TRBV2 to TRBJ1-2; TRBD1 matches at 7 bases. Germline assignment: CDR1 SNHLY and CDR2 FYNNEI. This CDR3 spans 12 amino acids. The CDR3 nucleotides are TGTGCCGGCAGGGGGGACAAATATGGCTACACCTTC. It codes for CAGRGDKYGYTF. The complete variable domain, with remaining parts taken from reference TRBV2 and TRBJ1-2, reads EPEVTQTPSHQVTQMGQEVILRCVPISNHLYFYWYRQILGQKVEFLVSFYNNEISEKSEIFDDQFSVERPDGSNFTLKIRSTKLEDSAMYFCAGRGDKYGYTFGSGTRLTVV.

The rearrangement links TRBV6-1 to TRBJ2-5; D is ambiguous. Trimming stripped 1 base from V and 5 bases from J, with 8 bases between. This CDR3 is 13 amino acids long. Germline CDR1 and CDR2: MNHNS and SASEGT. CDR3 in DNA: TGTGCCAGCAGTGAAGAGGCCGGGGAGACCCAGTACTTC. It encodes CASSEEAGETQYF.

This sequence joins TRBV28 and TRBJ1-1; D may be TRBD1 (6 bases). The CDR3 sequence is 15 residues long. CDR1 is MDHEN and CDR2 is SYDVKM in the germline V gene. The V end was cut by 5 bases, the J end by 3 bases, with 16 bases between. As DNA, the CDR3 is TGTGCCAGCAGTCCTAGGGCGGGGGCGGACACTGAAGCTTTCTTT. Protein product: CASSPRAGADTEAFF.

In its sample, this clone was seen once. The CDR3 DNA follows: TGTGCCAGCACCCTGGGCGATGAGCAGTTCTTC. Protein product: CASTLGDEQFF. The chain recombines TRBV6-5 with TRBJ2-1; the D is unclear. Germline V gives CDR1 MNHEY, CDR2 SVGAGI. This CDR3 comprises 11 residues. V lost 7 bases, J lost 8 bases, and 9 bases lay in between.

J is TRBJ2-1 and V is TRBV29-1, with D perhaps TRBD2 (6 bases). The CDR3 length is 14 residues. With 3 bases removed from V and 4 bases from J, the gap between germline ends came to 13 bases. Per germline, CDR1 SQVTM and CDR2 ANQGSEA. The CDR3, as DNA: TGCAGCGTTGATGTGGCGGGGCAATACAATGAGCAGTTCTTC. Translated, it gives CSVDVAGQYNEQFF.

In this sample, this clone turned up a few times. CDR3 bases: TGTGCCAGCGTCTCAGGAGGGGAAAATGAGCAGTTCTTC. Translated: CASVSGGENEQFF. The J gene is TRBJ2-1, the V gene TRBV28; TRBD2 is a possible D gene (6 bases). The CDR3 consists of 13 residues. V was cut by 8 bases and J by 7 bases, with 15 bases left in between. CDR1 is MDHEN and CDR2 is SYDVKM in the germline V gene.

CDR3 sequence (DNA): TGTGCCAGCAGCCAAGATCTCGGGATTGGCTACACCTTC. Encoded protein: CASSQDLGIGYTF. V gene TRBV3-1 (or the pseudogene TRBV3-2) combines with J gene TRBJ1-2, with D hard to call. The CDR3 spans 13 residues. The V gene's germline CDR1 is LGHDT and CDR2 YNNKEL (reference sequence). V was clipped by 0 bases and J by 7 bases, with 9 bases between them.

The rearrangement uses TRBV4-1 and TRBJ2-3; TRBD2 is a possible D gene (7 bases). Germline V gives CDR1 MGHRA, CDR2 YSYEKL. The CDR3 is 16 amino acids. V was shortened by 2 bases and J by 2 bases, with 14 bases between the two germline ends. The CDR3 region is CASSQRGAGDTDTQYF. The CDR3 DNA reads TGCGCCAGCAGCCAACGGGGGGCAGGGGACACAGATACGCAGTATTTT.

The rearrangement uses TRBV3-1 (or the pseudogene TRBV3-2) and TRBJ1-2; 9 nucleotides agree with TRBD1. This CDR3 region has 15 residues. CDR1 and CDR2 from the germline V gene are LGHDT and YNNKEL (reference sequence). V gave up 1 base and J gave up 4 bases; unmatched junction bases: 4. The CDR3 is CASSQGGQGFYGYTF. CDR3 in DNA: TGTGCCAGCAGCCAAGGGGGACAGGGCTTCTATGGCTACACCTTC.

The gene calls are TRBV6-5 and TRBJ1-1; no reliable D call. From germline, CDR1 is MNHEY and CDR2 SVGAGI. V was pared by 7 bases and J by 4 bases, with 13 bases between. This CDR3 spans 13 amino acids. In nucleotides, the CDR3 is TGTGCCAGCACGGTGTCGGTCGGCACTGAAGCTTTCTTT. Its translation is CASTVSVGTEAFF.

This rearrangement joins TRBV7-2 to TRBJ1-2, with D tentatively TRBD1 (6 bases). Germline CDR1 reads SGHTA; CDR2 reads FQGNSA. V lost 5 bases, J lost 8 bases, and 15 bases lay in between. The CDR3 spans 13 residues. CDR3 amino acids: CASSPQGSRGYTF. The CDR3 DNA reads TGTGCCAGCAGCCCCCAGGGGAGTAGAGGCTACACCTTC.

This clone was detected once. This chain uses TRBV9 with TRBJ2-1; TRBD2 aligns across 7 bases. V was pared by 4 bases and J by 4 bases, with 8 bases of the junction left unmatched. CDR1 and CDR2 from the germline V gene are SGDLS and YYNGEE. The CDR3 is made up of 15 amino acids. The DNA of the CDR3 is TGTGCCAGCAGCTATTCTAGCGGAGCTTACAATGAGCAGTTCTTC. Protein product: CASSYSSGAYNEQFF.

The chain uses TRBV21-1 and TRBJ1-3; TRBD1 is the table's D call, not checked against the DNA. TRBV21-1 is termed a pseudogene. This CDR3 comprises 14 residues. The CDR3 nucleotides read TGTGCCAGCCGGGACTCAGGGGGAGAAAACACCATATATTTT. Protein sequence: CASRDSGGENTIYF.

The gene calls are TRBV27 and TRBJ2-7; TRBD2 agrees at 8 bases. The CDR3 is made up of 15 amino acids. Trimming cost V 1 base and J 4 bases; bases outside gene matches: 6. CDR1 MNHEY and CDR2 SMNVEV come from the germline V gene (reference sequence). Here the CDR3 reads CASSLLVAGLYEQYF. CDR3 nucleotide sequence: TGTGCCAGCAGTTTATTGGTAGCGGGGCTTTACGAGCAGTACTTC.

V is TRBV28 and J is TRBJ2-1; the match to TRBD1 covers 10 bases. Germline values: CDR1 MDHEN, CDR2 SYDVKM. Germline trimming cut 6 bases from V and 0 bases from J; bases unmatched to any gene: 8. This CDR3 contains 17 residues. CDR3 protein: CASRDDRGLTSYNEQFF. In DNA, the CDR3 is TGTGCCAGCAGGGACGACAGGGGGCTAACCTCCTACAATGAGCAGTTCTTC.

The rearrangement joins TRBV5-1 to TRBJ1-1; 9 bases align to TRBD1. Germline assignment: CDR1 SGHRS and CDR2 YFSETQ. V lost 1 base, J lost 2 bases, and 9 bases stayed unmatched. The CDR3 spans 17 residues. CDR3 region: CASSLLGTGFTNTEAFF. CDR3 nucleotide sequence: TGCGCCAGCAGCTTGTTGGGGACAGGGTTCACCAACACTGAAGCTTTCTTT.

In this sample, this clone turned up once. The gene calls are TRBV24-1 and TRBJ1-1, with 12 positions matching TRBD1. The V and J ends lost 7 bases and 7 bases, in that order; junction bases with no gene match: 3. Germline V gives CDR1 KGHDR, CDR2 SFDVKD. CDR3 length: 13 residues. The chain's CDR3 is CATRGQGAHEAFF. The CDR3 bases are TGTGCCACCAGGGGACAGGGGGCTCATGAAGCTTTCTTT.

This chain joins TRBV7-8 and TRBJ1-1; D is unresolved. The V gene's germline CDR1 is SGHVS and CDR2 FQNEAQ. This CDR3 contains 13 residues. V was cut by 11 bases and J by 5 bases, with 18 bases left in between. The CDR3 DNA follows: TGTGCCGCAACGGAGGGAAAGGATACTGAAGCTTTCTTT. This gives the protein CAATEGKDTEAFF. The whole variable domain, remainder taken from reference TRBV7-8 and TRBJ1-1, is GAGVSQSPRYKVAKRGQDVALRCDPISGHVSLFWYQQALGQGPEFLTYFQNEAQLDKSGLPSDRFFAERPEGSVSTLKIQRTQQEDSAVYLCAATEGKDTEAFFGQGTRLTVV.

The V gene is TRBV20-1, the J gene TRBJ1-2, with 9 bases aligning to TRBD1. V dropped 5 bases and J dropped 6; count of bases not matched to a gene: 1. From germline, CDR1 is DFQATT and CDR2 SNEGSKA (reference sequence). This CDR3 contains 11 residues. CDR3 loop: CSAGTGNGYTF. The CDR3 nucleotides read TGCAGTGCTGGGACAGGGAATGGCTACACCTTC.

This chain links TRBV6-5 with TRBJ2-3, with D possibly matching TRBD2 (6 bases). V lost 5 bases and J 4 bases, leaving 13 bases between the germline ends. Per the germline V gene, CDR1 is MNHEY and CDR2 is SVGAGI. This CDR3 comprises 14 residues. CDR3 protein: CASSPPGGPDTQYF. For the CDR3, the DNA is TGTGCCAGCAGTCCCCCCGGAGGGCCAGATACGCAGTATTTT.

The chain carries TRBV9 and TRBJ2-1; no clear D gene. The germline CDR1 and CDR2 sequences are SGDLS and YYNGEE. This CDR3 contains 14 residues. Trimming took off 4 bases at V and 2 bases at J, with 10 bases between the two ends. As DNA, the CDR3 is TGTGCCAGCAGCCCCTTTTGGCCCTACAATGAGCAGTTCTTC. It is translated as CASSPFWPYNEQFF.

CDR3: CAIGSPGAPTDTQYF. The CDR3 DNA reads as TGTGCCATTGGTTCACCAGGGGCCCCCACAGATACGCAGTATTTT. The rearrangement links TRBV19 to TRBJ2-3; D may be TRBD1 (6 bases). Germline V gives CDR1 LNHDA, CDR2 SQIVND (reference sequence). The CDR3 loop spans 15 amino acids. V was cut by 10 bases and J by 2 bases, with 19 bases left in between.

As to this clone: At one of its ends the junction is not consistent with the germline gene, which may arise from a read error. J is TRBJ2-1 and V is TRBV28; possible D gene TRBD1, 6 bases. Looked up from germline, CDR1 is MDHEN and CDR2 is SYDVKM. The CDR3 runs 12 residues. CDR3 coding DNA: TGTGCCAGCAGTTTTCCCTACAGGGCCACGGTCTTC. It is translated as CASSFPYRATVF.

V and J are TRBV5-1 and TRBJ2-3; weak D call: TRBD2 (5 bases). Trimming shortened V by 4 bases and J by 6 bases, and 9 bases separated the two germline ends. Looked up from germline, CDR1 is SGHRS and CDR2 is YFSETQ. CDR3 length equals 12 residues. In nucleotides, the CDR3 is TGCGCCAGCAGCCTACTAGGGGATACGCAGTATTTT. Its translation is CASSLLGDTQYF.

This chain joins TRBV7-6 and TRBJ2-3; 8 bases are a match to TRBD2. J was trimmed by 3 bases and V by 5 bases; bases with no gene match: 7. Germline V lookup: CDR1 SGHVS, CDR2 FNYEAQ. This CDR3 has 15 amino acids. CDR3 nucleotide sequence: TGTGCCAGCAGCCGCCCTAGCGGGCAAACAGATACGCAGTATTTT. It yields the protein CASSRPSGQTDTQYF.

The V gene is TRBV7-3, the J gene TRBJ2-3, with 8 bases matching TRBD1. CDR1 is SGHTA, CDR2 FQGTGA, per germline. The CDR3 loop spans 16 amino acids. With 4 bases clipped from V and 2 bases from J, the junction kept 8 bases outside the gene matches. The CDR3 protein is CASSSWTGRTTDTQYF. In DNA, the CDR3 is TGTGCCAGCAGCTCCTGGACAGGGAGAACCACAGATACGCAGTATTTT.

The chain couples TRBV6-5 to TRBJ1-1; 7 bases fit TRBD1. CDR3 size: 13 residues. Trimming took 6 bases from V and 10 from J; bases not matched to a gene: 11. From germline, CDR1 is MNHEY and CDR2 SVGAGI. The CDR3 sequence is CASRTGPAGRAFF. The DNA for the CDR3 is TGTGCCAGCAGGACAGGGCCGGCTGGGCGAGCTTTCTTT.

The CDR3 here is CASSPLTANTEAFF. The CDR3 region has the DNA TGTGCCAGCAGCCCCTTGACTGCCAACACTGAAGCTTTCTTT. The chain carries TRBV28 and TRBJ1-1, with D hard to call. With 6 bases removed from V and 2 bases from J, the gap between germline ends came to 13 bases. The CDR3 has 14 amino acids. Germline V gives CDR1 MDHEN, CDR2 SYDVKM. The full variable domain, in which reference TRBV28 and TRBJ1-1 provide the parts outside the CDR3, is DVKVTQSSRYLVKRTGEKVFLECVQDMDHENMFWYRQDPGLGLRLIYFSYDVKMKEKGDIPEGYSVSREKKERFSLILESASTNQTSMYLCASSPLTANTEAFFGQGTRLTVV.

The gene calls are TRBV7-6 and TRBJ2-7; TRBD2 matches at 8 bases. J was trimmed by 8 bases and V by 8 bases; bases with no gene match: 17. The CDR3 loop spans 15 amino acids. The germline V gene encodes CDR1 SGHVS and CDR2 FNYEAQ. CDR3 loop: CASPGGGTAGKKQYV. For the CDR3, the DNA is TGTGCCAGCCCGGGCGGGGGGACGGCCGGGAAGAAGCAGTACGTC.